The 5 T cell receptor beta chains given below trace back to one sample, sequenced in a study of Tregs in tolerant kidney transplant recipients. The method was immunoSEQ multiplex PCR; TCRdb's version includes in-frame clones alone and lacks a portion of them. The sample has about 15,000 clones, roughly nine tenths seen once; the top ten hold roughly 13%. Specimen: CD8+ T cells from blood. The receptors were gathered from a human donor in good health.

This chain joins TRBV13 and TRBJ2-3; a possible D gene is TRBD2 (6 bases). The ends were cut back, 3 bases at V and 0 bases at J, with 13 bases in the middle. In germline, CDR1 is PRHDT, CDR2 FYEKMQ (reference sequence). The CDR3 contains 16 residues. For the CDR3, the DNA is TGTGCCAGCAGCTTGAAGCGGGTTTCTAGCACAGATACGCAGTATTTT. Translation gives CASSLKRVSSTDTQYF.

The rearrangement links TRBV6-5 to TRBJ1-2; D unclear. V lost 7 bases to trimming and J lost 4 bases, with 16 bases between them. CDR1 is MNHEY, CDR2 SVGAGI, per germline. CDR3 length equals 14 residues. CDR3 amino acids: CASTDETPPYGYTF. The CDR3 region has the DNA TGTGCCAGCACCGACGAGACACCCCCCTATGGCTACACCTTC.

V and J are TRBV11-3 and TRBJ1-1; TRBD1 might be the D (5 bases). The CDR3 is made up of 15 amino acids. Germline loops: CDR1 SGHNT, CDR2 YENEEA. The ends were cut back, 1 base at V and 6 bases at J, with 15 bases in the middle. The CDR3 is CASSLGEGKGAEAFF. For the CDR3, the DNA is TGTGCCAGCAGCTTAGGGGAGGGAAAAGGGGCTGAAGCTTTCTTT.

The chain uses TRBV2 and TRBJ1-1, with no clear D. The germline CDR1 and CDR2 sequences are SNHLY and FYNNEI. Trimming shortened V by 4 bases and J by 5 bases, and 14 bases separated the two germline ends. CDR3 length equals 14 residues. CDR3 nucleotide sequence: TGTGCCAGCAGTGGAGAGTCGGTCTGGACTGAAGCTTTCTTT. Amino acid sequence: CASSGESVWTEAFF.

The rearrangement joins TRBV6-5 to TRBJ2-7; 7 bases line up with TRBD1. The V gene's germline CDR1 is MNHEY and CDR2 SVGAGI. CDR3 length: 14 residues. With V trimmed by 8 bases and J by 0 bases, 7 bases remained unmatched. CDR3 sequence reads: CASGSQGSSYEQYF. Here the CDR3 DNA reads TGTGCCAGCGGATCACAGGGGAGCTCCTACGAGCAGTACTTC.